This TCR beta chain is from a study of molecular identifiers for immune sequencing clone quantification. Via MiXCR, TCRdb re-called the PCR reads, giving one row per CDR3 protein. The table records about 510,000 distinct CDR3 sequences, around a fifth of them present only once. About this clonotype itself: Its antigen is currently unknown.

General observations from the study: Identical TCR molecules that share a barcode could lead to an underestimation of highly expanded clone sizes. Effector cells had over 98% of their molecules in clones above 20 RNA copies, while naive cells had under 1%.

Material: naive CD8+ T cells from blood, with Jurkat cell RNA spiked in. The subset denotes: FACS-sorted CD8+CD4-CCR7+CD45RA+ naive T cells. The origin of this receptor is a human donor in good health. Some libraries in this study had Jurkat cell RNA spiked in.

The CDR3 DNA reads as TGTGCCAGCAGCAGCGTAGGGCCGGTAGGGACCCAGTACTTC. Translated: CASSSVGPVGTQYF. V and J are TRBV12-3 or TRBV12-4 and TRBJ2-5; D not certain. The ends were cut back, 6 bases at V and 7 bases at J, with 18 bases in the middle. CDR3 length: 14 residues.